The 14 T cell receptor beta chains reported below all come from one sample, sequenced in a study of control samples from healthy donors and cancer patients. Some clones are missing from TCRdb's copy, which holds only in-frame ones; the method was immunoSEQ multiplex PCR. The profile shows about 190,000 clones, about nine tenths of them singletons. Sample: blood. The receptor source for this set is a man under 40 in good health.

This chain connects TRBV11-3 to TRBJ1-1; D may be TRBD1 (5 bases). The germline CDR1 and CDR2 sequences are SGHNT and YENEEA. The CDR3 has 13 amino acids. The V gene lost 2 bases and the J gene lost 6 bases, with 10 bases spanning the gap. In nucleotides, the CDR3 is TGTGCCAGCAGCTTACGCAGGGCGGCTGAAGCTTTCTTT. It is translated as CASSLRRAAEAFF. The full variable domain, with the rest looked up from reference TRBV11-3 and TRBJ1-1, is EAGVVQSPRYKIIEKKQPVAFWCNPISGHNTLYWYLQNLGQGPELLIRYENEEAVDDSQLPKDRFSAERLKGVDSTLKIQPAELGDSAVYLCASSLRRAAEAFFGQGTRLTVV.

This chain uses TRBV30 with TRBJ1-4; D ambiguous. Deletions cut 0 bases from V and 8 bases from J, with 4 bases between. CDR1 and CDR2 from the germline V gene are GTSNPN and SVGIG (reference sequence). The CDR3 totals 11 residues. CDR3 in DNA: TGTGCCTGGAGTGTTTGGGAAAAACTGTTTTTT. Translation gives CAWSVWEKLFF.

J is TRBJ2-3 and V is TRBV27; 7 bases match TRBD2. The trim removed 7 bases at V and 2 bases at J, leaving 9 bases unmatched. This CDR3 comprises 15 residues. Germline V lookup: CDR1 MNHEY, CDR2 SMNVEV (reference sequence). In DNA, the CDR3 is TGTGCCAGCAAGGAGGCTAGCGGATACACAGATACGCAGTATTTT. This encodes CASKEASGYTDTQYF.

The chain uses TRBV20-1 and TRBJ1-2, with D unclear. The CDR3 totals 11 residues. The germline gives CDR1 DFQATT, CDR2 SNEGSKA (reference sequence). Trimming shortened V by 5 bases and J by 3 bases, and 7 bases separated the two germline ends. The CDR3 is CSAPTDYGYTF. The CDR3 DNA sequence: TGCAGTGCTCCCACAGACTATGGCTACACCTTC.

This chain connects TRBV11-2 to TRBJ2-4, with D tentatively TRBD1 (7 bases). CDR1 SGHAT and CDR2 FQNNGV come from the germline V gene. The CDR3 spans 19 residues. The V end was cut by 0 bases, the J end by 0 bases, with 18 bases between. The CDR3 is CASSLEVLEGALAKNIQYF. The CDR3 DNA sequence: TGTGCCAGCAGCTTAGAGGTTCTGGAGGGGGCATTAGCCAAAAACATTCAGTACTTC.

V gene TRBV2 combines with J gene TRBJ2-1; 7 bases line up with TRBD1. The CDR3 loop spans 12 amino acids. The germline gives CDR1 SNHLY, CDR2 FYNNEI. The J segment lost 9 bases and the V segment lost 6 bases, leaving 5 bases of the junction unmatched. DNA for the CDR3: TGTGCCAGCAGGACAGGGTCTCCTGAGCAGTTCTTC. Its protein product is CASRTGSPEQFF. Drawing the rest from reference TRBV2 and TRBJ2-1, the complete variable domain is EPEVTQTPSHQVTQMGQEVILRCVPISNHLYFYWYRQILGQKVEFLVSFYNNEISEKSEIFDDQFSVERPDGSNFTLKIRSTKLEDSAMYFCASRTGSPEQFFGPGTRLTVL.

CDR3 region: CASSLSGPWMSYNSPLHF. CDR3 DNA sequence: TGTGCCAGCAGCTTAAGCGGGCCATGGATGTCCTATAATTCACCCCTCCACTTT. The chain combines TRBV7-2 with TRBJ1-6; D remains unclear. This CDR3 spans 18 amino acids. The germline V and J ends were trimmed by 2 bases and 1 base, with 15 bases remaining between them. Germline CDR1 SGHTA, CDR2 FQGNSA.

The chain links TRBV3-1 (or the pseudogene TRBV3-2) to TRBJ2-2; 12 bases fit TRBD2. The junction had 10 bases not matched to a gene; V was cut back by 1 base and J by 4 bases. Looked up from germline, CDR1 is LGHDT and CDR2 is YNNKEL (reference sequence). The CDR3 runs 19 residues. The CDR3 DNA sequence: TGTGCCAGCAGCCAAGGCTGGCTAGCGGGGGGGCCGAGCACCGGGGAGCTGTTTTTT. Its translation is CASSQGWLAGGPSTGELFF.

The CDR3 DNA follows: TGCGCCAGCAGCCCGGGAGGGCATGGCTACACCTTC. Translating gives CASSPGGHGYTF. The chain links TRBV5-1 to TRBJ1-2; unclear D gene. The CDR3 has 12 residues. The V end was cut by 4 bases, the J end by 6 bases, with 10 bases between. In germline, CDR1 is SGHRS, CDR2 YFSETQ.

In nucleotides, the CDR3 is TGTGCCAGCGGGGACAGGGCTAACTATGGCTACACCTTC. Encoded protein: CASGDRANYGYTF. The rearrangement links TRBV6-5 to TRBJ1-2; 9 nucleotides line up with TRBD1. Looked up from germline, CDR1 is MNHEY and CDR2 is SVGAGI. This CDR3 is built from 13 residues. V trimming: 8 bases; J trimming: 0 bases; junction bases outside the gene matches: 1.

This sequence joins TRBV7-9 and TRBJ2-2; D gene ambiguous. V dropped 2 bases and J dropped 0 bases, with 7 bases sitting between them. Germline CDR1 SEHNR, CDR2 FQNEAQ (reference sequence). This CDR3 is 15 amino acids long. The CDR3, as DNA: TGTGCCAGCAGCTTAAGGTACTCGAACACCGGGGAGCTGTTTTTT. This gives the protein CASSLRYSNTGELFF. The whole variable domain, filled in from reference TRBV7-9 and TRBJ2-2, reads DTGVSQNPRHKITKRGQNVTFRCDPISEHNRLYWYRQTLGQGPEFLTYFQNEAQLEKSRLLSDRFSAERPKGSFSTLEIQRTEQGDSAMYLCASSLRYSNTGELFFGEGSRLTVL.

V gene TRBV25-1 combines with J gene TRBJ1-3; D remains ambiguous. The ends were cut back, 5 bases at V and 0 bases at J, with 11 bases in the middle. Germline CDR1 is MGHDK and CDR2 is SYGVNS. This CDR3 is built from 15 residues. The chain's CDR3 is CASSSGFSSGNTIYF. CDR3 coding DNA: TGTGCCAGCAGTTCTGGTTTCAGCTCTGGAAACACCATATATTTT.

CDR3 sequence reads: CASSQQGESREAFF. The CDR3 region has the DNA TGTGCCAGCAGCCAACAGGGTGAGAGTCGAGAAGCTTTCTTT. J is TRBJ1-1 and V is TRBV11-3; possibly TRBD1 for D (6 bases). Germline CDR1 and CDR2: SGHNT and YENEEA. CDR3 size: 14 residues. Trimming left V 5 bases short and J 8 bases short, with 18 bases between.

CDR3 amino acids: CASSSIMRDRDYGYTF. CDR3 bases: TGTGCCAGCAGCTCGATCATGAGGGACCGTGACTATGGCTACACCTTC. The V call is TRBV5-5, the J call TRBJ1-2, with a weak D call TRBD1 (5 bases). CDR1 SGHKS and CDR2 YYEKEE come from the germline V gene (reference sequence). The CDR3 is 16 amino acids. Trimming shortened V by 3 bases and J by 3 bases, and 18 bases separated the two germline ends.